Below, one T cell receptor (beta chain) is given with its context. Its antigen is currently not known. No clone much larger than this one lies a single base away; base qualities are absent. The donors were healthy, HIV-negative adults with no recently reported acute infections or vaccinations. Every donor was a Caucasian adult living in Nashville, Tennessee, USA. CD4+ T cells were enriched by magnetic negative selection; naive cells were then positively selected on CD45RA, and the negative fraction formed the memory subset. After blood collection by leukapheresis, PBMCs were isolated using Ficoll-Histopaque density gradient centrifugation and then cryopreserved in the vapor phase of liquid nitrogen. Purity and quantity of every magnetically sorted T cell population were checked by analytical flow cytometry. Genomic DNA was isolated from every sorted fraction and measured by UV absorbance on a Nanodrop 2000c.

The record originates from a study of shared clonotypes between healthy human individuals (dated by TCRdb to 2020 to 2022). The study in broad terms: Two women and three men aged 18 to 49 years were included in the cohort. For each donor, CD4 naive and CD4 memory were each run on three plates, CD8 naive on two plates, and CD8 memory on one plate. To estimate repertoire size and how much clonotypes are shared between individuals, the study performed deep sequencing of blood TCR repertoires from about five healthy adults. To increase sequencing depth and limit assay-specific biases, different laboratories used diverse techniques to prepare libraries and sequence TCR repertoires. Each donor's leukapheresis produced roughly between roughly 0.85 and 9 billion PBMCs.

Points the paper makes about the study in general: Larger estimated clonotype richness was generally found for naive subsets than for memory subsets. The small number of donors limited the genetic and exposure-history diversity represented. Pairwise subsampling led to the expectation that sequencing depth would affect the degree of clonotype sharing among donors. Even with the large sequencing depth, rarefaction of the sorted-subset datasets indicated that sequencing was incomplete. Higher generation probabilities were observed for clonotypes shared by all four sorted-subset donors than for non-shared clonotypes. Sampling was restricted to blood, and TCR repertoires in tissues likely differ from the TCR repertoires found in blood. About 5% of naive CD4, roughly 3.6% of naive CD8, roughly 2.4% of memory CD4, and about 0.4% of memory CD8 clonotypes were shared across several donors.

Taken from the germline V gene, the CDR1 and CDR2 loops are SNHLY and FYNNEI. Including cysteine and phenylalanine, the CDR3 has 13 amino acids. Just CDR3 DNA is preserved here, 39 bases in frame from base 1. V was cut back by 7 bases and J by 3 bases, leaving a gap of 10 bases between them. Using the deep immunoSEQ assay, multiplex PCR amplified TCR CDR3 regions from genomic DNA. For each cell subset, the extracted genomic DNA was distributed evenly across all wells of several immunoSEQ 96-well plates, and each plate served as one replicate. For sorted subsets, about 200 ng genomic DNA, equal to approximately 30,000 T cell genomes, was loaded into each replicate PCR. Purified libraries were measured with a Qubit 3.0 fluorometer, size-checked on a Bioanalyzer 2100, and measured again with the KAPA Library Quantification kit. Every immunoSEQ 96-well plate was sequenced on a separate single-read 150-cycle Illumina NextSeq 550 flow cell. The paper's processing steps were these. Because only junctional sequences without quality scores were contained in the immunoSEQ output, filtering matching that applied to full-length reads could not be performed. To assign V/J genes and CDR3, sequences were annotated using PyIR, a Python wrapper for IgBLAST v1.9, with IMGT germline references. Reads with weak V/J assignments (E-value above 1e-6), missing CDR3, stop codons, out-of-frame junctions, or ambiguous translated residues were removed. V3J clonotypes were defined as sequences sharing the same inferred V gene, J gene, and CDR3 amino acid sequence. Percentage overlap between repertoires was calculated by dividing the number of shared unique clonotypes by the size of the smaller repertoire. Three approaches were used to assess repertoire richness: RTK rarefaction, the Chao1 estimator, and Recon v2.1 estimates of unobserved clonotypes. Generation probabilities for all TCRbeta clonotypes obtained by the gDNA method from several donors were computed using OLGA. This is the immuneACCESS table as TCRdb keeps it, with only in-frame sequences that have V and J called. A part of the clones is gone; compared with another copy, unresolved V genes explain less than half, and the rest is unexplained. That table furnishes V, J and clone size, whereas the DNA furnished D and trimming. This sample holds a few hundred thousand clones; almost 97% were observed only once. Around 0.058% of the sample is in the top ten clones.

Sequencing was carried out using naive CD4+ T cells sorted from blood. The cell subset or site label, as the study defines it: CD45RA+ positively selected. The chain employs TRBV2 and TRBJ2-1; the D gene is not confidently resolved. This receptor was obtained from a woman aged 25 to 39 in good health. The bases are TGTGCCAGCATGGCGGAAGGCTACAATGAGCAGTTCTTC. Its amino acids are CASMAEGYNEQFF.